These T cell receptor beta chains were read from a single sample in a study of blood T cell repertoires in COVID-19. Sequencing used immunoSEQ multiplex PCR; TCRdb keeps in-frame clones, though not all of them. The repertoire holds 200,000 to 250,000 clones, with about 86% as singletons. Material: peripheral blood. Receptors originate from a woman between 45 and 65 years old with COVID-19, enrolled during active disease. Both conserved end residues are part of each CDR3. Fields, in order: D gene, V gene, J gene, clone size, CDR3 protein, CDR3 DNA. The D gene is left open where the match is weak. Size is omitted from some rows. Given values are once, few, many or a class for expanded clones.

d_call: -; v_call: TRBV4-1; j_call: TRBJ1-2; clone_size: -; cdr3_aa: CASSFQAGGYTF; cdr3_nt: TGCGCCAGCAGCTTCCAGGCAGGGGGCTACACCTTC
d_call: TRBD1; v_call: TRBV7-2; j_call: TRBJ1-1; clone_size: few; cdr3_aa: CASSLRTGGGPAEAFF; cdr3_nt: TGTGCCAGCAGCTTGAGGACAGGGGGTGGGCCGGCTGAAGCTTTCTTT
d_call: -; v_call: TRBV6-4; j_call: TRBJ2-2; clone_size: -; cdr3_aa: CASSLGAGELFF; cdr3_nt: TGTGCCAGCTCCCTAGGGGCCGGGGAGCTGTTTTTT
d_call: -; v_call: TRBV13; j_call: TRBJ2-5; clone_size: -; cdr3_aa: CASSFGRRETQYF; cdr3_nt: TGTGCCAGCAGCTTTGGGAGGAGGGAGACCCAGTACTTC
d_call: -; v_call: TRBV5-6; j_call: TRBJ1-6; clone_size: -; cdr3_aa: CASSLSGVEAPLHF; cdr3_nt: TGTGCCAGCAGCCTCTCAGGGGTAGAGGCACCCCTCCACTTT
d_call: TRBD1; v_call: TRBV5-1; j_call: TRBJ1-1; clone_size: -; cdr3_aa: CASSLLTGSTEAFF; cdr3_nt: TGCGCCAGCAGCTTATTGACAGGGTCCACTGAAGCTTTCTTT
d_call: -; v_call: TRBV13; j_call: TRBJ2-4; clone_size: once; cdr3_aa: CASSLGHKNIQYF; cdr3_nt: TGTGCCAGCAGCTTAGGACATAAAAACATTCAGTACTTC
d_call: -; v_call: TRBV12-1; j_call: TRBJ1-1; clone_size: -; cdr3_aa: CASSPWDFEDAEAFF; cdr3_nt: TGTGCCAGCAGCCCGTGGGACTTCGAGGACGCTGAAGCTTTCTTT
d_call: TRBD1; v_call: TRBV6-5; j_call: TRBJ2-7; clone_size: -; cdr3_aa: CASSHRGQNEQYF; cdr3_nt: TGTGCCAGCAGTCACAGGGGGCAAAACGAGCAGTACTTC
d_call: -; v_call: TRBV18; j_call: TRBJ1-2; clone_size: -; cdr3_aa: CASSPRGDYGYTF; cdr3_nt: TGTGCCAGCTCACCACGGGGGGACTATGGCTACACCTTC
d_call: -; v_call: TRBV28; j_call: TRBJ2-5; clone_size: -; cdr3_aa: CASSGTQETQYF; cdr3_nt: TGTGCCAGCAGTGGGACTCAAGAGACCCAGTACTTC
d_call: -; v_call: TRBV4-3; j_call: TRBJ2-3; clone_size: -; cdr3_aa: CASSQGGAGSDTQYF; cdr3_nt: TGCGCCAGCAGCCAAGGAGGAGCAGGGTCTGATACGCAGTATTTT
d_call: -; v_call: TRBV7-9; j_call: TRBJ2-2; clone_size: -; cdr3_aa: CAISLERENTGELFF; cdr3_nt: TGTGCCATTTCCCTCGAGAGGGAGAACACCGGGGAGCTGTTTTTT
d_call: TRBD2; v_call: TRBV5-1; j_call: TRBJ2-1; clone_size: -; cdr3_aa: CASSRPLAGAHNEQFF; cdr3_nt: TGCGCCAGCAGCCGGCCCCTAGCGGGGGCCCACAATGAGCAGTTCTTC
d_call: -; v_call: TRBV27; j_call: TRBJ1-4; clone_size: -; cdr3_aa: CASSPPRLLRQTNEKLFF; cdr3_nt: TGTGCCAGCAGTCCCCCCCGGCTGTTGAGACAGACTAATGAAAAACTGTTTTTT
d_call: -; v_call: TRBV5-6; j_call: TRBJ1-1; clone_size: -; cdr3_aa: CASSLGPNTEAFF; cdr3_nt: TGTGCCAGCAGCTTGGGGCCGAACACTGAAGCTTTCTTT
d_call: TRBD1; v_call: TRBV7-9; j_call: TRBJ1-4; clone_size: once; cdr3_aa: CASGTGTNEKLFF; cdr3_nt: TGTGCCAGCGGGACAGGAACTAATGAAAAACTGTTTTTT
d_call: TRBD1; v_call: TRBV19; j_call: TRBJ1-2; clone_size: -; cdr3_aa: CASSKDRGGYTF; cdr3_nt: TGTGCCAGTAGTAAGGACAGGGGTGGCTACACCTTC
d_call: -; v_call: TRBV6-5; j_call: TRBJ2-3; clone_size: few; cdr3_aa: CASSPGTHTQYF; cdr3_nt: TGTGCCAGCAGTCCCGGGACTCATACGCAGTATTTT
d_call: TRBD1; v_call: TRBV14; j_call: TRBJ1-4; clone_size: -; cdr3_aa: CASSPYGDSEKLFF; cdr3_nt: TGTGCCAGCAGCCCCTACGGGGACAGTGAAAAACTGTTTTTT
d_call: -; v_call: TRBV4-1; j_call: TRBJ1-3; clone_size: -; cdr3_aa: CASSHVSSGNTIYF; cdr3_nt: TGCGCCAGCAGCCACGTATCTTCTGGAAACACCATATATTTT
d_call: -; v_call: TRBV15; j_call: TRBJ1-5; clone_size: few; cdr3_aa: CATSAGYSNQPQHF; cdr3_nt: TGTGCCACCAGCGCGGGGTATAGCAATCAGCCCCAGCATTTT
d_call: -; v_call: TRBV19; j_call: TRBJ1-1; clone_size: -; cdr3_aa: CASSIDPASGGAFF; cdr3_nt: TGTGCCAGTAGTATAGACCCCGCATCCGGAGGAGCTTTCTTT
d_call: -; v_call: TRBV19; j_call: TRBJ1-4; clone_size: -; cdr3_aa: CASSVPQVLNEKLFF; cdr3_nt: TGTGCCAGTAGTGTGCCACAGGTCCTAAATGAAAAACTGTTTTTT
d_call: -; v_call: TRBV28; j_call: TRBJ1-3; clone_size: -; cdr3_aa: CASSLRGNTIYF; cdr3_nt: TGTGCCAGCAGCTTGCGAGGAAACACCATATATTTT
d_call: TRBD1; v_call: TRBV5-4; j_call: TRBJ1-2; clone_size: -; cdr3_aa: CASNPTGVRYAGYTF; cdr3_nt: TGTGCCAGCAACCCGACAGGGGTCCGCTATGCGGGATACACCTTC
d_call: TRBD2; v_call: TRBV4-2; j_call: TRBJ2-2; clone_size: -; cdr3_aa: CASSPRLAGESWNTGELFF; cdr3_nt: TGTGCCAGCAGCCCTCGCCTAGCGGGGGAATCCTGGAACACCGGGGAGCTGTTTTTT
d_call: TRBD1; v_call: TRBV30; j_call: TRBJ1-2; clone_size: -; cdr3_aa: CASILQGAHRYTF; cdr3_nt: TGTGCCTCTATCTTACAGGGGGCTCATCGCTACACCTTC
d_call: -; v_call: TRBV9; j_call: TRBJ1-3; clone_size: -; cdr3_aa: CASSGRGPSGNTIYF; cdr3_nt: TGTGCCAGCAGCGGGCGAGGGCCCTCTGGAAACACCATATATTTT
d_call: -; v_call: TRBV19; j_call: TRBJ1-6; clone_size: few; cdr3_aa: CASSTIYNSPLHF; cdr3_nt: TGTGCCAGTAGTACCATCTATAATTCACCCCTCCACTTT
d_call: -; v_call: TRBV15; j_call: TRBJ2-2; clone_size: -; cdr3_aa: CATSPGGTTGELFF; cdr3_nt: TGTGCCACCAGCCCAGGAGGGACCACCGGGGAGCTGTTTTTT
d_call: TRBD1; v_call: TRBV5-1; j_call: TRBJ1-6; clone_size: -; cdr3_aa: CASSLFGTGGRNSPLHF; cdr3_nt: TGCGCCAGCAGCTTGTTCGGGACAGGGGGCCGGAATTCACCCCTCCACTTT
d_call: -; v_call: TRBV15; j_call: TRBJ1-6; clone_size: -; cdr3_aa: CATSRDSRGRDSPLHF; cdr3_nt: TGTGCCACCAGCAGAGATTCCAGGGGCAGGGATTCACCCCTCCACTTT
d_call: TRBD2; v_call: TRBV7-9; j_call: TRBJ2-1; clone_size: -; cdr3_aa: CASSQRGRYNEQFF; cdr3_nt: TGTGCCAGCAGCCAGCGGGGTAGATACAATGAGCAGTTCTTC
d_call: -; v_call: TRBV7-9; j_call: TRBJ1-1; clone_size: once; cdr3_aa: CASSLAPGNMNTEAFF; cdr3_nt: TGTGCCAGCAGCTTAGCGCCGGGAAACATGAACACTGAAGCTTTCTTT
d_call: -; v_call: TRBV9; j_call: TRBJ1-2; clone_size: -; cdr3_aa: CASSPTVQYGYTF; cdr3_nt: TGTGCCAGCAGTCCGACAGTCCAATATGGCTACACCTTC
d_call: -; v_call: TRBV6-5; j_call: TRBJ2-5; clone_size: -; cdr3_aa: CASRLGLQETQYF; cdr3_nt: TGTGCCAGCAGGTTAGGACTGCAAGAGACCCAGTACTTC
d_call: -; v_call: TRBV5-1; j_call: TRBJ1-1; clone_size: -; cdr3_aa: CASSLYRDDTEAFF; cdr3_nt: TGCGCCAGCAGCCTTTACAGGGATGACACTGAAGCTTTCTTT
d_call: -; v_call: TRBV21-1; j_call: TRBJ1-2; clone_size: -; cdr3_aa: CASSKGGAGGYGYTF; cdr3_nt: TGTGCCAGCAGCAAGGGGGGCGCGGGGGGTTATGGCTACACCTTC
d_call: TRBD2; v_call: TRBV11-2; j_call: TRBJ2-1; clone_size: -; cdr3_aa: CASSLDLAGYFDEQFF; cdr3_nt: TGTGCCAGCAGCTTGGACCTAGCGGGTTACTTCGATGAGCAGTTCTTC
d_call: -; v_call: TRBV3-1/TRBV3-2; j_call: TRBJ2-7; clone_size: -; cdr3_aa: CASSQVGGYEQYF; cdr3_nt: TGTGCCAGCAGCCAAGTAGGGGGCTACGAGCAGTACTTC
d_call: -; v_call: TRBV5-6; j_call: TRBJ2-3; clone_size: -; cdr3_aa: CASSLGNLGVGDTQYF; cdr3_nt: TGTGCCAGCAGCTTGGGGAATTTAGGGGTAGGAGATACGCAGTATTTT
d_call: -; v_call: TRBV6-6; j_call: TRBJ2-1; clone_size: -; cdr3_aa: CASADLFGGNEQFF; cdr3_nt: TGTGCCAGCGCTGACTTGTTTGGAGGCAATGAGCAGTTCTTC
d_call: TRBD1; v_call: TRBV5-1; j_call: TRBJ1-1; clone_size: once; cdr3_aa: CASSKDRYGTEAFF; cdr3_nt: TGCGCCAGCAGCAAGGACAGGTATGGGACTGAAGCTTTCTTT
d_call: TRBD1; v_call: TRBV6-4; j_call: TRBJ1-2; clone_size: -; cdr3_aa: CAIVTGTVVNYGYTF; cdr3_nt: TGTGCCATCGTGACTGGGACAGTAGTTAACTATGGCTACACCTTC
d_call: TRBD2; v_call: TRBV6-5; j_call: TRBJ2-1; clone_size: -; cdr3_aa: CASTYSLAGGNEQFF; cdr3_nt: TGTGCCAGCACCTACAGCCTAGCGGGGGGGAATGAGCAGTTCTTC
d_call: TRBD2; v_call: TRBV27; j_call: TRBJ2-5; clone_size: once; cdr3_aa: CASSLKASGGSGTQYF; cdr3_nt: TGTGCCAGCAGTTTAAAGGCCAGCGGGGGGTCAGGGACCCAGTACTTC
d_call: -; v_call: TRBV30; j_call: TRBJ1-3; clone_size: -; cdr3_aa: CAWRGLISGNTIYF; cdr3_nt: TGTGCCTGGAGGGGGCTAATCTCTGGAAACACCATATATTTT
d_call: -; v_call: TRBV5-1; j_call: TRBJ1-1; clone_size: -; cdr3_aa: CASSPQGRGGTEAFF; cdr3_nt: TGCGCCAGCAGCCCCCAGGGTAGGGGTGGCACTGAAGCTTTCTTT
d_call: -; v_call: TRBV5-1; j_call: TRBJ1-3; clone_size: once; cdr3_aa: CASSPGSSGNTIYF; cdr3_nt: TGCGCCAGCAGCCCGGGGAGCTCTGGAAACACCATATATTTT
d_call: -; v_call: TRBV25-1; j_call: TRBJ1-6; clone_size: -; cdr3_aa: CASSEYKGHTNSPLHF; cdr3_nt: TGTGCCAGCAGTGAATATAAGGGACATACCAATTCACCCCTCCACTTT
d_call: -; v_call: TRBV19; j_call: TRBJ2-1; clone_size: -; cdr3_aa: CASSMRGGAMGNEQFF; cdr3_nt: TGTGCCAGTAGTATGAGAGGGGGGGCCATGGGGAATGAGCAGTTCTTC
d_call: TRBD1; v_call: TRBV2; j_call: TRBJ2-7; clone_size: -; cdr3_aa: CASSVSGGLYEQYF; cdr3_nt: TGTGCCAGCAGTGTGTCAGGGGGCTTATACGAGCAGTACTTC
d_call: -; v_call: TRBV2; j_call: TRBJ1-5; clone_size: -; cdr3_aa: CASSESRVNQPQHF; cdr3_nt: TGTGCCAGCAGTGAATCCAGGGTAAATCAGCCCCAGCATTTT
d_call: -; v_call: TRBV3-1/TRBV3-2; j_call: TRBJ1-5; clone_size: -; cdr3_aa: CASSQGVQGTQPQHF; cdr3_nt: TGTGCCAGCAGCCAAGGGGTACAGGGTACTCAGCCCCAGCATTTT
d_call: -; v_call: TRBV7-8; j_call: TRBJ1-3; clone_size: -; cdr3_aa: CASSFRDTLGGNTIYF; cdr3_nt: TGTGCCAGCAGCTTTCGGGACACCTTAGGTGGAAACACCATATATTTT